Below are 31 T cell receptor beta chains sequenced from a single sample in a study of cytomegalovirus exposure and HLA in healthy donors. The primer mix had 60 Vbeta and 13 Jbeta primers. Profiling relied on immunoSEQ multiplex PCR, and the TCRdb table lists in-frame clones only, not all of them. The repertoire consists of 150,000 to 200,000 clones, with 75% to 80% occurring once and the leading ten covering approximately 3.1%. The specimen sequenced was PBMCs. Receptors were obtained from a middle-aged woman in good health and CMV-seronegative.

The V gene is TRBV18, the J gene TRBJ1-2, with 9 bases that match TRBD1. Germline loops: CDR1 KGHSH, CDR2 LQKENI. The CDR3 totals 16 residues. Losses at the gene ends were 3 bases for V and 8 bases for J; bases not matched to a gene: 13. The CDR3 region is CASSPSGTGILIGYTF. The CDR3 nucleotides are TGTGCCAGCTCACCTTCCGGGACAGGGATATTGATAGGCTACACCTTC.

This clone occurred once. This rearrangement joins TRBV6-1 to TRBJ1-2; D remains ambiguous. CDR1 is MNHNS and CDR2 is SASEGT in the germline V gene. The CDR3 loop spans 13 amino acids. The ends were cut back, 6 bases at V and 1 base at J, with 9 bases in the middle. As DNA, the CDR3 is TGTGCCAGCAGAGCGGCAGTTAACTATGGCTACACCTTC. Its protein is CASRAAVNYGYTF.

The chain recombines TRBV2 with TRBJ1-5; 11 positions match TRBD1. CDR1 and CDR2 from the germline V gene are SNHLY and FYNNEI. V trimming: 3 bases; J trimming: 2 bases; junction bases outside the gene matches: 9. The CDR3 is made up of 18 amino acids. CDR3 DNA: TGTGCCAGCAGTGATCGGGACAGGGGGTGGATAGGCAATCAGCCCCAGCATTTT. Amino acids: CASSDRDRGWIGNQPQHF.

The gene calls are TRBV2 and TRBJ1-2; a weak D match, TRBD1 (6 bases). The V and J ends lost 6 bases and 4 bases respectively, with 15 bases between them. Germline loops: CDR1 SNHLY, CDR2 FYNNEI. CDR3 length: 14 amino acids. The CDR3 sequence is CASRLSQGFYGYTF. In DNA, the CDR3 is TGTGCCAGCAGACTTAGTCAGGGGTTCTATGGCTACACCTTC.

CDR3 nucleotide sequence: TGTGCCAGCAGCCTAACGGACAGAGACACAGATACGCAGTATTTT. It specifies CASSLTDRDTDTQYF. This chain uses TRBV11-2 with TRBJ2-3; the D gene is possibly TRBD1 (6 bases). The length of the CDR3 is 15 residues. The germline V gene has CDR1 SGHAT and CDR2 FQNNGV. Trimming left V 5 bases short and J 2 bases short, with 14 bases between.

The V call is TRBV27, the J call TRBJ1-4; TRBD1 matches 9 bases. This CDR3 region has 15 residues. V lost 4 bases, J lost 2 bases, and 2 bases stayed unmatched. Germline-derived CDR1 and CDR2 are MNHEY and SMNVEV (reference sequence). CDR3 amino acids: CASSYRGRTNEKLFF. DNA of the CDR3: TGTGCCAGCAGTTACAGGGGGCGCACTAATGAAAAACTGTTTTTT.

In its sample, this clone was seen a few times. The chain couples TRBV5-4 to TRBJ1-2; 7 nucleotides align to TRBD1. The CDR3 has 13 amino acids. J gave up 3 bases and V 5 bases, and 4 bases lay outside the gene matches. Germline assignment: CDR1 SGHNT and CDR2 YYREEE (reference sequence). This chain's CDR3 is CASRPQGDYGYTF. In DNA form, the CDR3 reads TGTGCCAGCAGACCCCAGGGGGACTATGGCTACACCTTC.

CDR3 DNA sequence: TGTGCCAGCAGCGGACAGGGTTACGAGCAGTACTTC. This gives the protein CASSGQGYEQYF. This sequence joins TRBV9 and TRBJ2-7, with 7 bases matching TRBD1. CDR3 length equals 12 residues. V trimming: 3 bases; J trimming: 4 bases; junction bases outside the gene matches: 1. Germline loops: CDR1 SGDLS, CDR2 YYNGEE.

J is TRBJ1-1 and V is TRBV9, with a weak D call TRBD1 (5 bases). Deletions cut 0 bases from V and 0 bases from J, with 9 bases between. The V gene's germline CDR1 is SGDLS and CDR2 YYNGEE. The CDR3 is made up of 15 amino acids. DNA of the CDR3: TGTGCCAGCAGCGTAGGAGGGGAGGTGAACACTGAAGCTTTCTTT. Amino acid sequence: CASSVGGEVNTEAFF.

The chain recombines TRBV28 with TRBJ1-2, with D possibly matching TRBD1 (5 bases). The CDR3 runs to 17 residues. Looked up from germline, CDR1 is MDHEN and CDR2 is SYDVKM. Trimming pared 2 bases from V and 7 bases from J, leaving 23 bases between. CDR3 nucleotide sequence: TGTGCCAGCAGTTTACTGGCGGGACGGTCGAAGGTGGGTGGCTACACCTTC. It codes for CASSLLAGRSKVGGYTF.

The chain joins TRBV18 to TRBJ2-1; TRBD2 agrees at 7 bases. Germline V gives CDR1 KGHSH, CDR2 LQKENI. V dropped 3 bases and J dropped 3; count of bases not matched to a gene: 5. The CDR3 runs 15 residues. Written as DNA, the CDR3 is TGTGCCAGCTCACCGTTTGGCGGGGGCTACAATGAGCAGTTCTTC. Amino acid sequence: CASSPFGGGYNEQFF.

This chain joins TRBV9 and TRBJ2-5; maybe TRBD2 (6 bases). Trimming took 2 bases from V and 4 from J, leaving 12 bases between them. Germline CDR1 is SGDLS and CDR2 is YYNGEE. This CDR3 contains 14 residues. In DNA, the CDR3 is TGTGCCAGCAGCGTGGCTATGGGGGGAGAGACCCAGTACTTC. It codes for CASSVAMGGETQYF.

The chain links TRBV28 to TRBJ2-2; TRBD2 aligns across 15 bases. With V trimmed by 5 bases and J by 2 bases, 6 bases remained unmatched. This CDR3 has 18 residues. Germline V lookup: CDR1 MDHEN, CDR2 SYDVKM. The CDR3 reads CASSIEGLAGGNTGELFF. Here the CDR3 DNA reads TGTGCCAGCAGTATCGAGGGACTAGCGGGGGGAAACACCGGGGAGCTGTTTTTT. Combining the CDR3 with reference TRBV28 and TRBJ2-2 gives the whole variable domain DVKVTQSSRYLVKRTGEKVFLECVQDMDHENMFWYRQDPGLGLRLIYFSYDVKMKEKGDIPEGYSVSREKKERFSLILESASTNQTSMYLCASSIEGLAGGNTGELFFGEGSRLTVL.

The rearrangement joins TRBV5-1 to TRBJ2-7; 11 bases align to TRBD2. The CDR3 consists of 15 residues. Germline V gene sequence: CDR1 SGHRS, CDR2 YFSETQ. V shed 2 bases, J shed 7 bases, and the junction held 8 bases outside the gene matches. CDR3 loop: CASSLSPTSGVEQYF. The CDR3 bases are TGCGCCAGCAGCTTAAGCCCGACTAGCGGGGTTGAGCAGTACTTC.

The chain carries TRBV25-1 and TRBJ1-3; D ambiguous. Germline V gene sequence: CDR1 MGHDK, CDR2 SYGVNS. V gave up 3 bases and J gave up 3 bases, with 15 bases separating them. This CDR3 contains 16 residues. CDR3 sequence: CASSDPKDLDGNTIYF. CDR3 nucleotides: TGTGCCAGCAGTGACCCCAAGGACTTGGATGGAAACACCATATATTTT.

The J gene is TRBJ2-6, the V gene TRBV19; 9 nucleotides align to TRBD1. The length of the CDR3 is 19 residues. The V gene's germline CDR1 is LNHDA and CDR2 SQIVND (reference sequence). With V trimmed by 5 bases and J by 2 bases, 13 bases remained unmatched. The CDR3 here is CASSAELGQGATGANVLTF. CDR3 DNA sequence: TGTGCCAGTAGTGCAGAGTTGGGACAGGGAGCGACTGGGGCCAACGTCCTGACTTTC.

In its sample, this clone was seen a few times. This chain connects TRBV5-5 to TRBJ2-5, with D perhaps matching TRBD1 (6 bases). The V end lost 4 bases, the J end lost 3 bases, and 10 bases lay between the germline ends. From germline, CDR1 is SGHKS and CDR2 YYEKEE (reference sequence). This CDR3 has 13 residues. CDR3 nucleotide sequence: TGTGCCAGCAGCCGACAGGAAAAAGAGACCCAGTACTTC. Translation gives CASSRQEKETQYF.

The CDR3 here is CASSHRCSGAFF. The CDR3 DNA is TGCGCCAGCAGTCACCGATGTAGCGGGGCTTTCTTT. This chain uses TRBV23-1 with TRBJ1-1; D remains ambiguous. TRBV23-1 is identified as an open reading frame with a role that is uncertain. The length of the CDR3 is 12 residues. Trimming stripped 3 bases from V and 11 bases from J, with 13 bases between.

The V call is TRBV5-1, the J call TRBJ2-1; D is perhaps TRBD1 (5 bases). V was shortened by 4 bases and J by 2 bases, with 19 bases between the two germline ends. The CDR3 loop spans 17 amino acids. From germline, CDR1 is SGHRS and CDR2 YFSETQ. CDR3 amino acids: CASSVGHALSAYNEQFF. CDR3 DNA: TGCGCCAGCAGCGTCGGACACGCTTTGAGCGCCTACAATGAGCAGTTCTTC.

The chain recombines TRBV11-2 with TRBJ2-1; 12 bases match TRBD2. Looked up from germline, CDR1 is SGHAT and CDR2 is FQNNGV. The CDR3 is 19 amino acids. V shed 6 bases, J shed 4 bases, and the junction held 16 bases outside the gene matches. Here the CDR3 DNA reads TGTGCCAGCAGACACCTAAGGCGGCTAGCGGGGGGGGGATACAATGAGCAGTTCTTC. This codes for CASRHLRRLAGGGYNEQFF.

This chain links TRBV5-1 with TRBJ1-4; D is perhaps TRBD1 (6 bases). Trimming took off 6 bases at V and 3 bases at J, with 9 bases between the two ends. This CDR3 has 13 amino acids. The germline V gene has CDR1 SGHRS and CDR2 YFSETQ. The CDR3 region has the DNA TGCGCCAGCAAAGGGGGTTCTAATGAAAAACTGTTTTTT. Amino acids: CASKGGSNEKLFF. Using reference TRBV5-1 and TRBJ1-4 for the parts outside the CDR3, the full variable domain is KAGVTQTPRYLIKTRGQQVTLSCSPISGHRSVSWYQQTPGQGLQFLFEYFSETQRNKGNFPGRFSGRQFSNSRSEMNVSTLELGDSALYLCASKGGSNEKLFFGSGTQLSVL.

The rearrangement links TRBV5-6 to TRBJ2-1, with TRBD2 identical over 8 bases. Trimming took 3 bases from V and 5 from J; bases not matched to a gene: 10. Germline V gene lookup returns CDR1 SGHDT and CDR2 YYEEEE. The CDR3 is 16 residues long. CDR3 DNA: TGTGCCAGCAGCTCCAATCCAGCGGGGGATCACAATGAGCAGTTCTTC. Translating gives CASSSNPAGDHNEQFF.

This rearrangement joins TRBV6-1 to TRBJ2-3; D is unclear. Between the trimmed V and J ends, which lost 5 bases and 4 bases, there was a span of 10 bases. The CDR3 is 13 residues long. Germline lookup yields CDR1 MNHNS and CDR2 SASEGT. CDR3 amino acids: CASSPPTADTQYF. As DNA, the CDR3 is TGTGCCAGCAGTCCCCCTACTGCAGATACGCAGTATTTT.

The gene calls are TRBV19 and TRBJ1-5; D is unclear. From germline, CDR1 is LNHDA and CDR2 SQIVND (reference sequence). The CDR3 has 17 residues. V was cut by 2 bases and J by 2 bases, with 16 bases left in between. CDR3 in DNA: TGTGCCAGTAGTATAAAACCCCCAGGTACGGGCAATCAGCCCCAGCATTTT. It encodes CASSIKPPGTGNQPQHF.

This chain links TRBV4-1 with TRBJ2-3; possible D gene TRBD1, 6 bases. V was trimmed by 3 bases and J by 2 bases, leaving 9 bases between them. The CDR3 extends over 14 amino acids. Germline assignment: CDR1 MGHRA and CDR2 YSYEKL. CDR3 amino acids: CASSHTGPTDTQYF. CDR3 nucleotide sequence: TGCGCCAGCAGCCACACAGGGCCCACAGATACGCAGTATTTT.

This chain joins TRBV28 and TRBJ2-5; 10 positions match TRBD2. Per the germline V gene, CDR1 is MDHEN and CDR2 is SYDVKM. This CDR3 spans 16 amino acids. With V trimmed by 3 bases and J by 5 bases, 9 bases remained unmatched. The CDR3 sequence is CASSLFLAGAGETQYF. The CDR3 nucleotides are TGTGCCAGCAGTTTGTTTCTAGCGGGGGCGGGGGAGACCCAGTACTTC.

This clone was seen a few times. The CDR3 nucleotides are TGTGCCAGCACGGGCGGGGGCTCTCTGCTGACCCAGTACTTC. Its translation is CASTGGGSLLTQYF. The chain carries TRBV28 and TRBJ2-5, with D possibly being TRBD2 (7 bases). Germline V CDR1 and CDR2: MDHEN, SYDVKM. V dropped 7 bases and J dropped 7 bases, with 19 bases sitting between them. The CDR3 loop spans 14 amino acids.

This sequence joins TRBV4-1 and TRBJ2-3; 11 bases line up with TRBD2. Germline trimming cut 0 bases from V and 6 bases from J; bases unmatched to any gene: 8. The CDR3 length is 17 residues. Germline V gives CDR1 MGHRA, CDR2 YSYEKL. CDR3 DNA sequence: TGCGCCAGCAGCCAAGATCGATTAGCGGGGGGGCCGGATACGCAGTATTTT. This gives the protein CASSQDRLAGGPDTQYF.

This chain connects TRBV11-2 to TRBJ2-1; D is uncertain. V was shortened by 5 bases and J by 8 bases, with 7 bases between the two germline ends. Germline CDR1 SGHAT, CDR2 FQNNGV. CDR3 length: 11 residues. The CDR3 protein is CASSRFDEQFF. The CDR3 nucleotides are TGTGCCAGCAGCCGGTTTGATGAGCAGTTCTTC.

The rearrangement joins TRBV5-1 to TRBJ1-6, with D hard to call. V lost 0 bases, J lost 2 bases, and 6 bases lay in between. This CDR3 is 15 amino acids long. CDR1 and CDR2 from the germline V gene are SGHRS and YFSETQ. In DNA, the CDR3 is TGCGCCAGCAGCTTGGCCGGGGCCTATAATTCACCCCTCCACTTT. It encodes CASSLAGAYNSPLHF.

This CDR3 reads CASSAPGQGNYGYTF. The CDR3, as DNA: TGTGCCAGCAGTGCACCGGGACAGGGGAACTATGGCTACACCTTC. The rearrangement uses TRBV2 and TRBJ1-2, with 10 bases lining up with TRBD1. The V and J ends lost 4 bases and 2 bases, in that order; junction bases with no gene match: 4. There are 15 residues in the CDR3. Germline V gene lookup returns CDR1 SNHLY and CDR2 FYNNEI.